These 13 T cell receptor beta chains originate from one sample sequenced in a study of T cells in Graves' hyperthyroidism and ophthalmopathy. Amplification of TCR beta CDR3 regions was performed using RNA transcripts as template. Researchers ran a first-round RT-PCR on the TCR CDR3 using the HTBI primer set. TCRdb re-analysed the multiplex PCR reads in MiXCR, keeping a single row per CDR3 protein. The sample records hundreds of thousands of distinct CDR3 sequences, over 40% being singletons. Sequenced material: peripheral blood or thyroid tissue (not recorded which). These receptors were collected from an adult man with Graves' disease, either hyperthyroidism or ophthalmopathy (not recorded which).

The rearrangement links TRBV2 to TRBJ1-6; D is unresolved. Trimming removed 11 bases at V and 8 bases at J, with 13 bases between. Germline V gene sequence: CDR1 SNHLY, CDR2 FYNNEI. The CDR3 runs 12 residues. The DNA of the CDR3 is TGTGCCTGGGTAGGGTGGGATTCACCCCTCCACTTT. Amino acid sequence: CAWVGWDSPLHF.

This clonotype occurred once. The chain uses TRBV10-3 and TRBJ1-2; TRBD1 matches 8 bases. V gave up 10 bases and J gave up 3 bases; unmatched junction bases: 10. This CDR3 spans 14 amino acids. Per germline, CDR1 ENHRY and CDR2 SYGVKD. This CDR3 reads CASTQDREYYGYTF. The CDR3 DNA sequence: TGTGCCAGCACCCAGGACAGGGAGTACTATGGCTACACCTTC.

There are a few counts of this clonotype. The gene calls are TRBV7-8 and TRBJ1-2; the match to TRBD1 covers 10 bases. Germline lookup yields CDR1 SGHVS and CDR2 FQNEAQ. CDR3 length: 16 amino acids. Losses at the gene ends were 5 bases for V and 4 bases for J; bases not matched to a gene: 10. This chain's CDR3 is CASSPRSTGGSYGYTF. The CDR3 DNA reads TGTGCCAGCAGCCCGAGATCGACAGGGGGCAGCTATGGCTACACCTTC.

The rearrangement joins TRBV7-3 to TRBJ2-7; tentatively, D is TRBD1 (5 bases). Trimming took off 1 base at V and 2 bases at J, with 15 bases between the two ends. Germline V gives CDR1 SGHTA, CDR2 FQGTGA. CDR3 length: 16 residues. CDR3 sequence (DNA): TGTGCCAGCAGCTTAAGGGGCGTGACCGGCCCCTACGAGCAGTACTTC. As protein: CASSLRGVTGPYEQYF.

The J gene is TRBJ2-7, the V gene TRBV7-2; D is possibly TRBD2 (7 bases). The CDR3 extends over 16 amino acids. V dropped 5 bases and J dropped 2 bases, with 19 bases sitting between them. Looked up from germline, CDR1 is SGHTA and CDR2 is FQGNSA. The DNA for the CDR3 is TGTGCCAGCAGCCCCGCCGGTGGGGGGGCAGCCTACGAGCAGTACTTC. Its protein product is CASSPAGGGAAYEQYF.

The chain links TRBV29-1 to TRBJ2-7, with 7 bases identical to TRBD1. Germline loops: CDR1 SQVTM, CDR2 ANQGSEA. Losses at the gene ends were 2 bases for V and 3 bases for J; bases not matched to a gene: 10. The length of the CDR3 is 15 residues. CDR3 region: CSVEFPHRGFYEQYF. The CDR3 DNA reads TGCAGCGTTGAATTCCCCCACAGGGGATTCTACGAGCAGTACTTC.

This clonotype appeared a few times. This chain connects TRBV5-5 to TRBJ2-2, with D unclear. The V gene lost 5 bases and the J gene lost 1 base, with 12 bases spanning the gap. Per germline, CDR1 SGHKS and CDR2 YYEKEE (reference sequence). The CDR3 covers 15 residues. The DNA for the CDR3 is TGTGCCAGCAGTCGGCGCGGCCGGAACACCGGGGAGCTGTTTTTT. Protein sequence: CASSRRGRNTGELFF.

Concerning this clonotype itself: The junction and the germline gene differ at one end; a read error may be behind it. The chain carries TRBV7-9 and TRBJ1-3; 9 bases are a match to TRBD1. The germline V gene has CDR1 SEHNR and CDR2 FQNEAQ (reference sequence). The CDR3 extends over 17 amino acids. The CDR3 DNA follows: TGTGCCAGCAGCTCGCACGACCTACAGGGGGCTGGAAACACCACATATTTT. Its translation is CASSSHDLQGAGNTTYF.

This clonotype appeared many times. The chain has TRBV29-1 and TRBJ1-3, with D unresolved. The CDR3 runs to 14 residues. Germline lookup yields CDR1 SQVTM and CDR2 ANQGSEA. V was shortened by 0 bases and J by 0 bases, with 6 bases between the two germline ends. The CDR3 sequence is CSVEDSDSGNTIYF. CDR3 DNA sequence: TGCAGCGTTGAAGATTCTGACTCTGGAAACACCATATATTTT.

This clonotype was seen ten or more times. V usage is TRBV6-5 and J usage is TRBJ1-4, with 11 bases aligning to TRBD1. CDR1 and CDR2 (germline): MNHEY, SVGAGI. The CDR3 length is 14 residues. J gave up 10 bases and V 6 bases, and 7 bases lay outside the gene matches. For the CDR3, the DNA is TGTGCCAGCAGCCGCCGGGACAGGGGGGGAAAACTGTTTTTT. It codes for CASSRRDRGGKLFF.

V and J are TRBV12-3 or TRBV12-4 and TRBJ1-2; D is unclear. Trimming shortened V by 2 bases and J by 8 bases, and 9 bases separated the two germline ends. There are 12 residues in the CDR3. CDR3 residues: CASSLKGNGYTF. For the CDR3, the DNA is TGTGCCAGCAGTTTAAAAGGAAACGGCTACACCTTC.

The chain links TRBV7-2 to TRBJ1-4, with D tentatively TRBD1 (6 bases). V was pared by 11 bases and J by 10 bases, with 20 bases between. In germline, CDR1 is SGHTA, CDR2 FQGNSA. The CDR3 consists of 13 residues. The chain's CDR3 is CALTGALMGKLFF. The CDR3 DNA reads as TGTGCCTTGACGGGGGCACTAATGGGAAAACTGTTTTTT.

This clonotype has a handful of counts. The chain has TRBV2 and TRBJ2-7, with 7 bases matching TRBD2. The length of the CDR3 is 14 residues. Germline V gives CDR1 SNHLY, CDR2 FYNNEI. After removal of 5 bases from V and 7 bases from J, the junction contained 11 bases not matched to a gene. The DNA of the CDR3 is TGTGCCAGCAGTTACGTGGGGGGGGGAGGGGAGCAGTACTTC. Translated: CASSYVGGGGEQYF.